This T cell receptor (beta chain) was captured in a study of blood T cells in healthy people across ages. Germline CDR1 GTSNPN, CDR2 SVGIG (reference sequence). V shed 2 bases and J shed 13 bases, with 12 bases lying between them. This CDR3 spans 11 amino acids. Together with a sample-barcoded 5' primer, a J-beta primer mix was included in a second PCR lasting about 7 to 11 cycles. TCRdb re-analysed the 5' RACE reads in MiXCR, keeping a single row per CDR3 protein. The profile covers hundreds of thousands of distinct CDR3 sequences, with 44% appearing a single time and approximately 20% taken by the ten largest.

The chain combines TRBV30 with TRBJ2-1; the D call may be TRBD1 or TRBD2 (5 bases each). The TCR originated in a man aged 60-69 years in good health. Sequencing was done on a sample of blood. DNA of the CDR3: TGTGCCTGGAGTTTTCGGGGCCGTCAGTTCTTC. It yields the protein CAWSFRGRQFF.